Following are 7 T cell receptor beta chains from one sample sequenced in a study of T cell responses to AZD1222 COVID-19 vaccine. Measured with immunoSEQ multiplex PCR; TCRdb has only the in-frame clones, and not every one. Seen here are some 180,000 clones, 85% to 95% observed once, and the top ten hold about 10%. The specimen was peripheral blood, collected on day 0 of AZD1222 vaccination. The origin of the receptors is an adult in good health.

The rearrangement joins TRBV29-1 to TRBJ1-1; D is perhaps TRBD1 (6 bases). Trimming took off 7 bases at V and 12 bases at J, with 15 bases between the two ends. Germline-derived CDR1 and CDR2 are SQVTM and ANQGSEA. This CDR3 region has 10 residues. The CDR3 nucleotides are TGCAGCGCGTACCAGGGACAAACTTTCTTT. Its translation is CSAYQGQTFF.

The CDR3 loop reads CASSQAERTSGNTIYF. The CDR3 DNA reads TGTGCCAGCAGCCAAGCCGAGCGGACATCTGGAAACACCATATATTTT. V is TRBV4-2 and J is TRBJ1-3, with TRBD1 as a possible D gene (5 bases). V lost 1 base to trimming and J lost 1 base, with 11 bases between them. The CDR3 runs to 16 residues. Germline V CDR1 and CDR2: LGHNA, YNFKEQ.

The chain uses TRBV2 and TRBJ1-5; tentatively, D is TRBD1 (6 bases). The CDR3 spans 13 residues. Germline CDR1 SNHLY, CDR2 FYNNEI. V was cut by 6 bases and J by 7 bases, with 13 bases left in between. Here the CDR3 DNA reads TGTGCCAGCAGGAGGGGGGTGGGACAGCCCCAGCATTTT. It specifies CASRRGVGQPQHF.

The chain uses TRBV6-2 or TRBV6-3 and TRBJ1-1; D not certain. Trimming left V 5 bases short and J 2 bases short, with 15 bases between. The germline V gene encodes CDR1 MNHEY and CDR2 SVGEGT. The CDR3 length is 15 residues. CDR3 loop: CASSAPGLLNTEAFF. The CDR3 nucleotides are TGTGCCAGCAGTGCCCCCGGCCTTCTAAACACTGAAGCTTTCTTT.

The J gene is TRBJ2-7, the V gene TRBV5-1, with 9 bases that match TRBD1. CDR3 size: 13 residues. V shed 4 bases, J shed 5 bases, and the junction held 4 bases outside the gene matches. Germline V lookup: CDR1 SGHRS, CDR2 YFSETQ. Written as DNA, the CDR3 is TGCGCCAGCAGCGTGGACAGGGGACACGAGCAGTACTTC. Protein sequence: CASSVDRGHEQYF.

In DNA form, the CDR3 reads TGTGCCAGCAGCCGGGCAGGACAGGATGGCTACACCTTC. Translated, it gives CASSRAGQDGYTF. The chain joins TRBV3-1 (or the pseudogene TRBV3-2) to TRBJ1-2, with TRBD1 matching over 7 bases. Germline CDR1 is LGHDT and CDR2 is YNNKEL (reference sequence). The CDR3 runs 13 residues. Trimming took 4 bases from V and 6 from J; bases not matched to a gene: 5.

V gene TRBV3-1 (or the pseudogene TRBV3-2) combines with J gene TRBJ2-2; the D gene is possibly TRBD1 (5 bases). V was pared by 6 bases and J by 1 base, with 12 bases between. CDR1 is LGHDT, CDR2 YNNKEL, per germline (reference sequence). The CDR3 loop spans 15 amino acids. CDR3 bases: TGTGCCAGCAGTGGACAAGGGGAGAACACCGGGGAGCTGTTTTTT. Protein: CASSGQGENTGELFF.